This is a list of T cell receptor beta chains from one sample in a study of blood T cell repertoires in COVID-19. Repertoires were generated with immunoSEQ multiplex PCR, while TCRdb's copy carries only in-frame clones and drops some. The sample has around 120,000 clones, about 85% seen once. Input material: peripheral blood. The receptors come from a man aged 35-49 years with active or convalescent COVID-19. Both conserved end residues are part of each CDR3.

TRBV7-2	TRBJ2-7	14	CASSSPGGGYEQYF
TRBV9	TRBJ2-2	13	CASNHRGTGELFF
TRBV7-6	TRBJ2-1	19	CASSLDGLAGGLSYNEQFF
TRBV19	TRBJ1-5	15	CASSKGQVYNQPQHF
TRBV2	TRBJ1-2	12	CASISGVGGYTF
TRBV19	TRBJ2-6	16	CASSTGTAAGANVLTF
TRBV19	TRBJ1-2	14	CASSIDGPGGGYTF
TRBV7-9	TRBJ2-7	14	CASSLWGRSYEQYF
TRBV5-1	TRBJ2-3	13	CASRQGSTDTQYF
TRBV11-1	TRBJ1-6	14	CASSGQLYNSPLHF
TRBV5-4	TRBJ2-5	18	CASSLGGLAGGLQETQYF
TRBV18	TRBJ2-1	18	CASSPLPGLAVSYNEQFF
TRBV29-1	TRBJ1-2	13	CSVAGRENYGYTF
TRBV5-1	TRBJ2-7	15	CASSVGQGALYEQYF
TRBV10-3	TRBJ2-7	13	CAISSTREVEQYF
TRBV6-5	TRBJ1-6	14	CASTSPLSNSPLHF
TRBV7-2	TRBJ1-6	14	CASRQQGIVSPLHF
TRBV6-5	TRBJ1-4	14	CASKKGQGNEKLFF
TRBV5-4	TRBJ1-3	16	CASSLSGGASGNTIYF
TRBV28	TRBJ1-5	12	CASRRNNQPQHF
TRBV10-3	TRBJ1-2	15	CAISRQGALDYGYTF
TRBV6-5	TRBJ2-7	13	CASTKRGGSEQYF